This T cell receptor (beta chain) was sequenced during a study of OX40 agonist ivuxolimab in advanced cancers. Study details: Hepatocellular carcinoma, melanoma, renal cell or head and neck cancer was diagnosed in the dose-escalation patients.

Of note for this clone: What it binds is not known.

This CDR3 has 18 amino acids. Germline V gives CDR1 SGHRS, CDR2 YFSETQ. The V end lost 0 bases, the J end lost 6 bases, and 22 bases lay between the germline ends. The assay was immunoSEQ multiplex PCR, and TCRdb's table has in-frame clones only and misses some. The sample carries about 21,000 clones, 70% to 90% recorded once. General observations from the study: CD4+ and CD8+ blood T cells expanded clonally by week 6 at 0.1 to 3.0 mg/kg.

Specimen: CD4+ or CD8+ T cells sorted from blood, collected in a trial of the OX40 agonist ivuxolimab. This sequence was found in an adult with an advanced solid tumor such as melanoma, head and neck, liver or kidney cancer. The V gene is TRBV5-1, the J gene TRBJ2-1; D is perhaps TRBD1 or TRBD2 (5 bases each). The CDR3 nucleotides read TGCGCCAGCAGCTTGGGCCTGGCCGGGACGGGTCCGGGCAATGAGCAGTTCTTC. Translation gives CASSLGLAGTGPGNEQFF.